The 8 T cell receptor beta chains below come from one sample, sequenced in a study of CD8+CD57+ T cells in acquired aplastic anemia. Selection for sequencing was limited to patients who had shown CD8+CD57+ cell expansion by flow cytometry. Profiling that covered TCR beta VDJ and CDR3 relied on genomic DNA as its template. TCRdb independently ran MiXCR on the reads; one entry per CDR3 protein. The sample lists 80,000 to 100,000 distinct CDR3 sequences, roughly two thirds seen once, with 65% in the top ten. Sequencing was carried out using sorted CD4+, CD8+, or CD8+CD57+ T cells (not recorded which) from PBMCs. Receptors were obtained from a human donor with aplastic anemia.

This rearrangement joins TRBV6-1 to TRBJ2-3; tentative D call: TRBD2 (6 bases). This CDR3 comprises 13 residues. Germline V lookup: CDR1 MNHNS, CDR2 SASEGT. With 8 bases removed from V and 0 bases from J, the gap between germline ends came to 9 bases. This CDR3 is CASLGTSTDTQYF. The CDR3 DNA reads TGTGCCAGCCTAGGGACTAGCACAGATACGCAGTATTTT.

This sequence joins TRBV24-1 and TRBJ2-2, with D possibly called TRBD1 or TRBD2 (6 bases each). Trimming pared 3 bases from V and 1 base from J, leaving 8 bases between. The germline V gene has CDR1 KGHDR and CDR2 SFDVKD. The CDR3 is made up of 15 amino acids. The CDR3: CATSDAGQNTGELFF. CDR3 coding DNA: TGTGCCACCAGTGATGCGGGACAGAACACCGGGGAGCTGTTTTTT.

This clonotype was seen a few times. V and J are TRBV20-1 and TRBJ2-7; D is possibly TRBD1 or TRBD2 (5 bases each). Per the germline V gene, CDR1 is DFQATT and CDR2 is SNEGSKA (reference sequence). V lost 3 bases, J lost 9 bases, and 24 bases lay in between. This CDR3 contains 15 residues. The CDR3 is CSARPGQWDVSGQYF. The DNA of the CDR3 is TGCAGTGCTAGGCCGGGGCAGTGGGACGTTTCTGGGCAGTACTTC.

The rearrangement joins TRBV15 to TRBJ1-3; D remains ambiguous. Trimming removed 1 base from V and 8 bases from J, with 15 bases in between. Per the germline V gene, CDR1 is LNHNV and CDR2 is YYDKDF (reference sequence). The CDR3 has 15 residues. DNA for the CDR3: TGTGCCACCAGCAGAGTGAGAGGGTTGCTTGACACCATATATTTT. It is translated as CATSRVRGLLDTIYF.

This rearrangement joins TRBV20-1 to TRBJ1-5; a possible D gene is TRBD1 (5 bases). CDR1 and CDR2 from the germline V gene are DFQATT and SNEGSKA (reference sequence). V lost 3 bases and J 1 base, leaving 10 bases between the germline ends. The CDR3 is made up of 14 amino acids. The CDR3 nucleotides are TGCAGTGCTAGTTTCGGGGGGAGCAATCAGCCCCAGCATTTT. Translated, it gives CSASFGGSNQPQHF.

The chain carries TRBV7-2 and TRBJ2-5; D unclear. This CDR3 has 12 residues. With 3 bases removed from V and 5 bases from J, the gap between germline ends came to 7 bases. The germline V gene encodes CDR1 SGHTA and CDR2 FQGNSA. This CDR3 reads CASSFYAETQYF. The CDR3, as DNA: TGTGCCAGCAGCTTTTACGCGGAGACCCAGTACTTC. The whole variable domain, remainder taken from reference TRBV7-2 and TRBJ2-5, is GAGVSQSPSNKVTEKGKDVELRCDPISGHTALYWYRQSLGQGLEFLIYFQGNSAPDKSGLPSDRFSAERTGGSVSTLTIQRTQQEDSAVYLCASSFYAETQYFGPGTRLLVL.

This clonotype was detected many times. The chain recombines TRBV10-3 with TRBJ2-3; either TRBD1 or TRBD2 may fit D (5 bases each). The germline V and J ends were trimmed by 2 bases and 6 bases, with 15 bases remaining between them. The germline gives CDR1 ENHRY, CDR2 SYGVKD. This CDR3 contains 15 residues. The CDR3 nucleotides read TGTGCCATCAGTGAGCCGGACGGGACCCTGGATACGCAGTATTTT. Protein: CAISEPDGTLDTQYF.

The CDR3 DNA reads as TGTGCCAGCAGTTCCACAAGACGCTATGGCTACACCTTC. Translating it yields CASSSTRRYGYTF. The chain uses TRBV28 and TRBJ1-2; no clear D gene. V was shortened by 4 bases and J by 4 bases, with 10 bases between the two germline ends. CDR1 MDHEN and CDR2 SYDVKM come from the germline V gene. CDR3 length: 13 residues.